This passage covers 29 T cell receptor beta chains from one sample sequenced in a study of T cell responses to AZD1222 COVID-19 vaccine. Clones were read by immunoSEQ multiplex PCR, and TCRdb kept only the in-frame ones, dropping some. The profile shows about 86,000 clones, over 85% of them singletons. The sequencing used peripheral blood, collected 28 days after the second AZD1222 dose. These receptors came from an adult who received the AZD1222 COVID-19 vaccine.

V is TRBV6-6 and J is TRBJ2-5; D is unresolved. CDR3 size: 11 residues. From germline, CDR1 is MNHNY and CDR2 SVGAGI (reference sequence). Trimming cost V 4 bases and J 5 bases, with 5 bases left between them. This CDR3 reads CASSFQETQYF. Here the CDR3 DNA reads TGTGCCAGCAGTTTTCAGGAGACCCAGTACTTC.

V gene TRBV30 combines with J gene TRBJ2-1; TRBD2 might be the D (6 bases). Germline loops: CDR1 GTSNPN, CDR2 SVGIG (reference sequence). Trimming removed 4 bases at V and 0 bases at J, with 13 bases between. The CDR3 has 15 residues. The CDR3 region is CAWTVGGSSYNEQFF. CDR3 coding DNA: TGTGCCTGGACCGTGGGAGGAAGCTCCTACAATGAGCAGTTCTTC.

The rearrangement joins TRBV28 to TRBJ1-1, with a possible D match to TRBD1 (6 bases). Germline lookup yields CDR1 MDHEN and CDR2 SYDVKM. Trimming took 4 bases from V and 0 from J, leaving 12 bases between them. This CDR3 comprises 15 residues. CDR3 sequence: CASSSRGDMNTEAFF. The CDR3 DNA reads TGTGCCAGCAGTTCACGGGGGGACATGAACACTGAAGCTTTCTTT.

The J gene is TRBJ2-7, the V gene TRBV5-4; D unclear. Germline lookup yields CDR1 SGHNT and CDR2 YYREEE (reference sequence). The V gene lost 1 base and the J gene lost 10 bases, with 15 bases spanning the gap. The CDR3 totals 13 residues. The CDR3 is CASSLSRMQIQYF. The CDR3 DNA is TGTGCCAGCAGCTTGAGTCGAATGCAGATCCAGTACTTC. The whole variable domain, remainder taken from reference TRBV5-4 and TRBJ2-7, is ETGVTQSPTHLIKTRGQQVTLRCSSQSGHNTVSWYQQALGQGPQFIFQYYREEENGRGNFPPRFSGLQFPNYSSELNVNALELDDSALYLCASSLSRMQIQYFGPGTRLTVT.

J is TRBJ1-2 and V is TRBV5-4; D gene ambiguous. Germline V lookup: CDR1 SGHNT, CDR2 YYREEE (reference sequence). This CDR3 comprises 15 residues. V was cut by 0 bases and J by 4 bases, with 13 bases left in between. CDR3 sequence: CASSLVGADFYGYTF. The CDR3, as DNA: TGTGCCAGCAGCTTGGTCGGAGCAGACTTCTATGGCTACACCTTC.

This chain connects TRBV6-6 to TRBJ1-5, with D unresolved. Trimming pared 5 bases from V and 3 bases from J, leaving 29 bases between. Germline values: CDR1 MNHNY, CDR2 SVGAGI (reference sequence). This CDR3 has 20 residues. CDR3 region: CASSRPNSLGSGPFNQPQHF. DNA for the CDR3: TGTGCCAGCAGTCGTCCCAATTCCTTAGGGTCAGGACCGTTCAATCAGCCCCAGCATTTT.

The CDR3 nucleotides are TGTGCCACCAGCAGAGATCGAGGTTTTGGTGGCTACACCTTC. Its translation: CATSRDRGFGGYTF. This chain joins TRBV15 and TRBJ1-2; D is unclear. Germline assignment: CDR1 LNHNV and CDR2 YYDKDF (reference sequence). The germline V and J ends were trimmed by 0 bases and 7 bases, with 12 bases remaining between them. The CDR3 is 14 amino acids.

V gene TRBV6-5 combines with J gene TRBJ1-2; 7 bases fit TRBD1. In germline, CDR1 is MNHEY, CDR2 SVGAGI. The CDR3 is made up of 15 amino acids. Trimming cost V 6 bases and J 5 bases; bases outside gene matches: 12. This CDR3 reads CASSRPPDRLYGYTF. The CDR3 DNA is TGTGCCAGCAGCAGACCTCCGGACAGGCTTTATGGCTACACCTTC.

The gene calls are TRBV29-1 and TRBJ1-1, with D perhaps matching TRBD1 (5 bases). The CDR3 runs to 13 residues. Germline loops: CDR1 SQVTM, CDR2 ANQGSEA. The V end lost 8 bases, the J end lost 1 base, and 14 bases lay between the germline ends. The CDR3 spells CSSGARENTEAFF. The CDR3 DNA follows: TGCAGCTCTGGGGCCAGGGAGAACACTGAAGCTTTCTTT.

J is TRBJ2-3 and V is TRBV5-1; 7 nucleotides align to TRBD2. The CDR3 totals 16 residues. V gave up 6 bases and J gave up 0 bases; unmatched junction bases: 10. CDR1 is SGHRS and CDR2 is YFSETQ in the germline V gene. The CDR3 nucleotides read TGCGCCAGCACCTTAGGAACGGGGGGAAGCACAGATACGCAGTATTTT. Residues: CASTLGTGGSTDTQYF.

The chain couples TRBV6-5 to TRBJ2-5; tentatively, D is TRBD2 (6 bases). V lost 6 bases and J 1 base, leaving 12 bases between the germline ends. The CDR3 runs to 14 residues. The germline gives CDR1 MNHEY, CDR2 SVGAGI. CDR3 in DNA: TGTGCCAGCAGCGCTAGCGCTGCCCAAGAGACCCAGTACTTC. The encoded protein is CASSASAAQETQYF.

This clone has a single count. The chain recombines TRBV6-5 with TRBJ2-7; D may match TRBD1 or TRBD2 (6 bases each). V was trimmed by 7 bases and J by 1 base, leaving 14 bases between them. The CDR3 consists of 14 residues. Germline V gene sequence: CDR1 MNHEY, CDR2 SVGAGI. CDR3 bases: TGTGCCAGCACTAAAGAGGGGGGTTCCTACGAGCAGTACGTC. It is translated as CASTKEGGSYEQYV.

This chain links TRBV6-5 with TRBJ1-6; the D is unclear. The V gene lost 5 bases and the J gene lost 8 bases, with 10 bases spanning the gap. The CDR3 length is 13 residues. CDR1 MNHEY and CDR2 SVGAGI come from the germline V gene. As DNA, the CDR3 is TGTGCCAGCAGTAGGGATCCCTATTCACCCCTCCACTTT. Protein sequence: CASSRDPYSPLHF.

The chain links TRBV7-8 to TRBJ2-1, with 8 bases fitting TRBD1. V was clipped by 2 bases and J by 13 bases; unmatched bases: 7. The germline CDR1 and CDR2 sequences are SGHVS and FQNEAQ. The CDR3 is 13 amino acids. The CDR3 DNA sequence: TGTGCCAGCAGCTTACAAGGACAGGGCTTCCAGTTCTTC. This encodes CASSLQGQGFQFF.

The gene calls are TRBV7-2 and TRBJ1-2; D is undetermined. The CDR3 length is 13 residues. Per the germline V gene, CDR1 is SGHTA and CDR2 is FQGNSA. Trimming took off 1 base at V and 2 bases at J, with 5 bases between the two ends. The CDR3 sequence: CASSLGGNYGYTF. CDR3 nucleotides: TGTGCCAGCAGCTTAGGAGGGAACTATGGCTACACCTTC.

The chain is built from TRBV6-5 and TRBJ2-7, with TRBD1 matching over 8 bases. The CDR3 has 14 residues. J was trimmed by 1 base and V by 8 bases; bases with no gene match: 7. Germline V gene sequence: CDR1 MNHEY, CDR2 SVGAGI. The DNA of the CDR3 is TGTGCCAGCTGTCATGGACAGGGATCCTACGAGCAGTACTTC. This sequence encodes CASCHGQGSYEQYF.

V usage is TRBV7-6 and J usage is TRBJ2-7; 8 positions agree with TRBD1. Trimming at V came to 2 bases and at J to 4 bases, leaving 4 bases not matched to a gene. This CDR3 is built from 14 residues. The germline V gene has CDR1 SGHVS and CDR2 FNYEAQ. The CDR3 DNA reads as TGTGCCAGCAGCTTATGGACAGGGCGTTACGAGCAGTACTTC. It encodes CASSLWTGRYEQYF.

V usage is TRBV24-1 and J usage is TRBJ1-2; D might be TRBD1 (6 bases). Germline lookup yields CDR1 KGHDR and CDR2 SFDVKD. The CDR3 is made up of 13 amino acids. Deletions cut 0 bases from V and 5 bases from J, with 6 bases between. The CDR3 is CATSDLTGYGYTF. The CDR3 coding sequence is TGTGCCACCAGTGATTTGACAGGGTATGGCTACACCTTC.

The CDR3 here is CASSEELGQGGTSGANVLTF. In nucleotides, the CDR3 is TGTGCCAGCAGTGAAGAATTAGGGCAGGGTGGAACCTCTGGGGCCAACGTCCTGACTTTC. The J gene is TRBJ2-6, the V gene TRBV6-1, with D tentatively TRBD1 (5 bases). Germline V gene sequence: CDR1 MNHNS, CDR2 SASEGT. The V end lost 1 base, the J end lost 0 bases, and 19 bases lay between the germline ends. The CDR3 sequence is 20 residues long.

The chain recombines TRBV7-4 with TRBJ2-1; weak D call: TRBD1 (5 bases). V lost 2 bases to trimming and J lost 5 bases, with 19 bases between them. Germline V gives CDR1 SGHVT, CDR2 SQSDAQ. This CDR3 contains 17 residues. The CDR3: CASSLNTGSALDNEQFF. CDR3 bases: TGTGCCAGCAGCTTAAATACAGGATCGGCTTTGGACAATGAGCAGTTCTTC.

This chain uses TRBV9 with TRBJ2-7; 8 positions match TRBD2. The CDR3 totals 16 residues. The V and J ends lost 3 bases and 4 bases, in that order; junction bases with no gene match: 12. The germline gives CDR1 SGDLS, CDR2 YYNGEE. The CDR3 sequence: CASSGHPGGVGYEQYF. For the CDR3, the DNA is TGTGCCAGCAGCGGACACCCCGGGGGGGTGGGGTACGAGCAGTACTTC.

The chain employs TRBV5-6 and TRBJ2-7; D is tentatively TRBD1 or TRBD2 (5 bases each). From germline, CDR1 is SGHDT and CDR2 YYEEEE. V was pared by 3 bases and J by 6 bases, with 10 bases between. The CDR3 length is 12 residues. The CDR3 bases are TGTGCCAGCAGCTCCGAGGGGCTCGAGCAGTACTTC. Protein product: CASSSEGLEQYF.

The rearrangement links TRBV11-2 to TRBJ2-5; perhaps TRBD2 as D (6 bases). This CDR3 comprises 13 residues. The germline V gene encodes CDR1 SGHAT and CDR2 FQNNGV. The germline V and J ends were trimmed by 5 bases and 5 bases, with 12 bases remaining between them. CDR3 sequence reads: CASSVGSRETQYF. The CDR3 DNA is TGTGCCAGCAGCGTCGGGAGTCGGGAGACCCAGTACTTC.

This chain connects TRBV27 to TRBJ2-1; weak D call: TRBD2 (5 bases). The germline V gene encodes CDR1 MNHEY and CDR2 SMNVEV (reference sequence). This CDR3 is built from 15 residues. V lost 5 bases and J lost 1, with 12 bases in between. The CDR3 coding sequence is TGTGCCAGCAGTGGAATCGGGATATCCTACAATGAGCAGTTCTTC. Protein sequence: CASSGIGISYNEQFF.

The chain joins TRBV4-1 to TRBJ2-5; D call uncertain. With 4 bases removed from V and 5 bases from J, the gap between germline ends came to 14 bases. CDR1 and CDR2 (germline): MGHRA, YSYEKL. CDR3 size: 14 residues. The CDR3 is CASSPRSSRETQYF. In nucleotides, the CDR3 is TGCGCCAGCAGCCCGAGGAGCAGTCGGGAGACCCAGTACTTC.

This clone was detected only a few times. The chain couples TRBV15 to TRBJ1-2, with TRBD1 matching over 8 bases. The CDR3 is 21 amino acids. J lost 0 bases, V lost 5 bases, and 23 bases had no gene match. Germline V gene lookup returns CDR1 LNHNV and CDR2 YYDKDF (reference sequence). In DNA, the CDR3 is TGTGCCACCAGCGGAGTAGTTGTAGGGCAGGGGGCTACCCCCTCTAACTATGGCTACACCTTC. Encoded protein: CATSGVVVGQGATPSNYGYTF.

This chain connects TRBV20-1 to TRBJ2-5; D ambiguous. This CDR3 has 13 residues. Trimming removed 3 bases at V and 5 bases at J, with 13 bases between. The V gene's germline CDR1 is DFQATT and CDR2 SNEGSKA (reference sequence). The CDR3 DNA is TGCAGTGCTAGTCGCGGCGTGGGGGAGACCCAGTACTTC. Translating gives CSASRGVGETQYF.

The chain is built from TRBV27 and TRBJ2-3, with D uncertain. The CDR3 spans 12 residues. Germline V lookup: CDR1 MNHEY, CDR2 SMNVEV (reference sequence). CDR3: CATGDNTDTQYF. The CDR3 DNA is TGTGCGACTGGGGATAACACAGATACGCAGTATTTT.

This clone was seen a single time. The chain carries TRBV10-2 and TRBJ1-2; D perhaps matches TRBD1 (5 bases). The V end was cut by 6 bases, the J end by 8 bases, with 13 bases between. This CDR3 comprises 12 residues. Per germline, CDR1 WSHSY and CDR2 SAAADI. CDR3 nucleotide sequence: TGCGCCAGCAGCACCGGGGGAAGCGGCTACACCTTC. Translated: CASSTGGSGYTF.